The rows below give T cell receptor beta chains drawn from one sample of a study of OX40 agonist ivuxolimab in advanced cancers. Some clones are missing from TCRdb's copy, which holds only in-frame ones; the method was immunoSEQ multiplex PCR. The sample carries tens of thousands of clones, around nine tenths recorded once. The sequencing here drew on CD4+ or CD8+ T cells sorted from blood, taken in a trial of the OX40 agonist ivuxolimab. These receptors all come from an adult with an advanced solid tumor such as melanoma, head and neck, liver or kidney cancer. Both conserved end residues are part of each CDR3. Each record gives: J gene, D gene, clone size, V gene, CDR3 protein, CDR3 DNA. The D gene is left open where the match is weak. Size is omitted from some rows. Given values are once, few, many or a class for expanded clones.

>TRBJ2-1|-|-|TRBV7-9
CASTFLAGADNEQFF
TGTGCCAGCACCTTTCTGGCGGGGGCCGACAATGAGCAGTTCTTC
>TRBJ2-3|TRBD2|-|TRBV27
CASSLLAGGTTDTQYF
TGTGCCAGCAGTTTATTAGCGGGGGGGACTACAGATACGCAGTATTTT
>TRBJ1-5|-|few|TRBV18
CASSPSRGQPQHF
TGTGCCAGCTCACCTTCAAGGGGACAGCCCCAGCATTTT
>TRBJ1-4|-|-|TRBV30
CAWNTFATNEKLFF
TGTGCCTGGAACACCTTCGCAACTAATGAAAAACTGTTTTTT
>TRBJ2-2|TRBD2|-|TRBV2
CASSDPSGRAYGELFF
TGTGCCAGCAGTGACCCTAGCGGGAGAGCTTACGGGGAGCTGTTTTTT
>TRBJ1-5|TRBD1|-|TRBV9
CASSRSAGGNSNQPQHF
TGTGCCAGCAGCCGTAGTGCAGGGGGGAATAGCAATCAGCCCCAGCATTTT
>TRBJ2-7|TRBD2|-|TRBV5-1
CASRSPSGRPLEQYF
TGCGCCAGCAGATCCCCTAGCGGGAGGCCCCTCGAGCAGTACTTC
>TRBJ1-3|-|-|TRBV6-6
CASSSTGGGNTIYF
TGTGCCAGCAGCTCGACAGGAGGAGGAAACACCATATATTTT
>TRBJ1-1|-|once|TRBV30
CAWTRIRAGHTEAFF
TGTGCCTGGACGCGGATTCGGGCAGGGCACACTGAAGCTTTCTTT
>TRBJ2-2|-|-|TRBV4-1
CASSPFPPGAGTGGLFF
TGCGCCAGCAGCCCCTTCCCCCCAGGGGCGGGCACCGGGGGGCTGTTTTTT
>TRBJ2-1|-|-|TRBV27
CASSLVGRATNEQFF
TGTGCCAGCAGTTTAGTCGGCAGGGCCACCAATGAGCAGTTCTTC
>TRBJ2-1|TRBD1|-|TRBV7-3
CASSRDSNEQFF
TGTGCCAGCAGCAGGGACAGCAATGAGCAGTTCTTC
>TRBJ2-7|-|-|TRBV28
CASGNYEQYF
TGTGCCAGCGGAAACTACGAGCAGTACTTC
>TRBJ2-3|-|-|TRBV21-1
CARFLTSGTRGDTQYF
TGTGCCAGGTTCCTGACTAGCGGGACGCGAGGAGATACGCAGTATTTT
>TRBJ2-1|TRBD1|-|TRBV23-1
CASSHQGVGYNEQFF
TGCGCCAGCAGTCACCAGGGGGTGGGATACAATGAGCAGTTCTTC
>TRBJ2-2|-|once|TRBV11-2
CASSPTSAGELFF
TGTGCCAGCAGCCCTACCAGTGCCGGGGAGCTGTTTTTT
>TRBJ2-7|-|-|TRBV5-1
CASSLTLEQQYF
TGCGCCAGCAGCTTGACCTTAGAGCAGCAGTACTTC
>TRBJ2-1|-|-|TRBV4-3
CASSQETLTYNEQFF
TGCGCCAGCAGCCAAGAAACTTTGACCTACAATGAGCAGTTCTTC
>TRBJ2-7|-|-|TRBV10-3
CAISAAGDSYEQYF
TGTGCCATCAGTGCTGCCGGTGACTCCTACGAGCAGTACTTC
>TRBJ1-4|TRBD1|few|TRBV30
CAWTGQGDEKLFF
TGTGCCTGGACCGGACAGGGGGATGAAAAACTGTTTTTT
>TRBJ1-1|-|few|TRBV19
CASSIGGQGSTEAFF
TGTGCCAGTAGTATTGGAGGGCAGGGGAGCACTGAAGCTTTCTTT
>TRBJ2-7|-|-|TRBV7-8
CASARSSRAYEQYF
TGTGCCAGCGCTCGGTCTAGCCGAGCCTACGAGCAGTACTTC
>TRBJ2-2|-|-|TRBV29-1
CSVVLGGSNTGELFF
TGCAGCGTTGTGTTGGGGGGTTCGAACACCGGGGAGCTGTTTTTT
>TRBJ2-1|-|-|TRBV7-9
CASSRVAGYNEQFF
TGTGCCAGCAGCCGGGTCGCTGGCTACAATGAGCAGTTCTTC
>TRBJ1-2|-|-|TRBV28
CASSRPEEGYTF
TGTGCCAGCAGTCGGCCAGAGGAGGGCTACACCTTC
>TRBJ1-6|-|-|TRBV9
CASSVSWQWDSPLHF
TGTGCCAGCAGCGTATCGTGGCAATGGGATTCACCCCTCCACTTT
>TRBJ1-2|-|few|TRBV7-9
CASSTGGLRVNGYTF
TGTGCCAGCAGCACCGGTGGGCTCAGGGTGAACGGCTACACCTTC
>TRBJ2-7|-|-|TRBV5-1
CASRPSGDARHEQYF
TGCGCCAGCAGGCCTTCCGGGGACGCTCGACACGAGCAGTACTTC
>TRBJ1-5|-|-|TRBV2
CASSPKGFSGNQPQHF
TGTGCCAGCAGTCCCAAGGGGTTTTCGGGCAATCAGCCCCAGCATTTT
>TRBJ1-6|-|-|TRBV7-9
CASSFEGDNSPLHF
TGTGCCAGCAGCTTTGAAGGGGATAATTCACCCCTCCACTTT
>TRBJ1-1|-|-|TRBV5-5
CASSLVGGRRAEAFF
TGTGCCAGCAGCCTTGTGGGGGGCAGGCGGGCTGAAGCTTTCTTT
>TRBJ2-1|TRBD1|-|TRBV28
CASSPRQGGNEQFF
TGTGCCAGCAGTCCACGACAGGGCGGCAATGAGCAGTTCTTC
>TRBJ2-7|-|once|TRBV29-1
CSGGINYEQYF
TGCAGCGGGGGTATTAACTACGAGCAGTACTTC
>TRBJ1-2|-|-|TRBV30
CAWTLSGAGGYTF
TGTGCCTGGACCCTATCAGGGGCGGGTGGCTACACCTTC
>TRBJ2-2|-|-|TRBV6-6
CASRTRTGELFF
TGTGCCAGCAGAACTCGTACCGGGGAGCTGTTTTTT
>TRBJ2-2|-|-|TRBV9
CASSVVGSNTGELFF
TGTGCCAGCAGCGTAGTAGGTTCGAACACCGGGGAGCTGTTTTTT
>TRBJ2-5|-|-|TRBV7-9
CASSLDGTETQYF
TGTGCCAGCAGCTTAGACGGAACGGAGACCCAGTACTTC
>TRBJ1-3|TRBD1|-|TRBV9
CASSDRDRGNTIYF
TGTGCCAGCAGCGACCGGGACAGGGGTAACACCATATATTTT
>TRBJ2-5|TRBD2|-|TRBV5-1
CASSGAGDRETQYF
TGCGCCAGCAGCGGAGCGGGAGACCGGGAGACCCAGTACTTC
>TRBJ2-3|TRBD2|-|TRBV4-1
CASSQVSGRPMGTDTQYF
TGCGCCAGCAGCCAAGTTAGCGGGAGGCCAATGGGCACAGATACGCAGTATTTT
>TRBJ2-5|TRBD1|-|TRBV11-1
CASSQRTGQQETQYF
TGTGCCAGCAGCCAACGGACAGGGCAACAAGAGACCCAGTACTTC
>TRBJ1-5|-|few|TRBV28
CASNSGLNQPQHF
TGTGCCAGCAATTCGGGGCTCAATCAGCCCCAGCATTTT
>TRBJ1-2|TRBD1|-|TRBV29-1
CSVEGQGNYGYTF
TGCAGCGTTGAGGGACAGGGGAACTATGGCTACACCTTC
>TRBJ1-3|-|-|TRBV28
CASSLEGPPRGGNTIYF
TGTGCCAGCAGTTTAGAAGGGCCGCCTCGAGGAGGAAACACCATATATTTT
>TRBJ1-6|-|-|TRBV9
CASSVANGNSPLHF
TGTGCCAGCAGCGTAGCTAATGGGAATTCACCCCTCCACTTT
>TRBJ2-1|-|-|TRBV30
CAWNRGSRHEQFF
TGTGCCTGGAACCGGGGGAGTCGGCATGAGCAGTTCTTC